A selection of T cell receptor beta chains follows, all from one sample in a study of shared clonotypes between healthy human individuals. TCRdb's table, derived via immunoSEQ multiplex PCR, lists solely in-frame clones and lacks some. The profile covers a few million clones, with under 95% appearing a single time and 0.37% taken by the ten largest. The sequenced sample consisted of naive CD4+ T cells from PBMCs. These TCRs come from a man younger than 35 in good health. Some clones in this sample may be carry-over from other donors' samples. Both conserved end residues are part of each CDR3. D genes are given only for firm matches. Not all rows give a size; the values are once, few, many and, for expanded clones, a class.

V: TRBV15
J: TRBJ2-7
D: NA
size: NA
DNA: TGTGCCACCAGCAGAGGAAACGGGTACGAGCAGTACTTC
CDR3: CATSRGNGYEQYF

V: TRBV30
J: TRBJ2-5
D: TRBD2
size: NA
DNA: TGTGCCTGGAGTGTAAGGACTAGCGGGAGGCGGCGACCAGTTGGGGAGACCCAGTACTTC
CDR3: CAWSVRTSGRRRPVGETQYF

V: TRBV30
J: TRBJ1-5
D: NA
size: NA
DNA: TGTGCCTGGAGTAGGAGGCAGACCCATCAGCCCCAGCATTTT
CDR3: CAWSRRQTHQPQHF

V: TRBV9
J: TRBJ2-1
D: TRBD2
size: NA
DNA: TGTGCCAGCAGTGGAGACGGCGGGAGCGGCGATGAGCAGTTCTTC
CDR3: CASSGDGGSGDEQFF

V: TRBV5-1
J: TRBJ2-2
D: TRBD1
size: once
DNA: TGCGCCAGCAGCTTGCTAGCAGGGGGGAACACCGGGGAGCTGTTTTTT
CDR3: CASSLLAGGNTGELFF

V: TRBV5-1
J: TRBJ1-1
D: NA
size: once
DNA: NA
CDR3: CASSSDFGNEAFF

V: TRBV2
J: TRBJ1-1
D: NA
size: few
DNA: TGTGCCAGCAGCGCTGGGCCATCCACTGAAGCTTTCTTT
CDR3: CASSAGPSTEAFF

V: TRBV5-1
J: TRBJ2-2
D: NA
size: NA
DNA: TGCGCCAGCAGCTTGGAGGGGGGAACCGGGGAGCTGTTTTTT
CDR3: CASSLEGGTGELFF

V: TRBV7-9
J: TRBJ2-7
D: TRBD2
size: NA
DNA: TGTGCCAGCAGCTTATTTGGGCGGGAGGGCTACGAGCAGTACTTC
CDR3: CASSLFGREGYEQYF

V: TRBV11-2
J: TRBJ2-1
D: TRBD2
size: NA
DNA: TGTGCCAGCAGCTTAGGAGTGGGACTAGCCGTATACAATGAGCAGTTCTTC
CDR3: CASSLGVGLAVYNEQFF

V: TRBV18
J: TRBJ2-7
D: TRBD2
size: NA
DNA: TGTGCCAGCTCACCGGGACTAGTCTCCTCCGAGCAGTACTTC
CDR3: CASSPGLVSSEQYF

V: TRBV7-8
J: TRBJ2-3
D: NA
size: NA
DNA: TGTGCCAGCAGCTTAGCCCTCGTCGTGGGCACAGATACGCAGTATTTT
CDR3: CASSLALVVGTDTQYF

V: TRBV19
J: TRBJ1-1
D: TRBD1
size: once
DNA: TGTGCCAGTACAAGAAGGGACAGGGGAAACCTGAACACTGAAGCTTTCTTT
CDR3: CASTRRDRGNLNTEAFF

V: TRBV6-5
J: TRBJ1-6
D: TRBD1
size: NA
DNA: TGTGCCAGCCGGAGGACAGGGGCTTCACCCCTCCACTTT
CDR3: CASRRTGASPLHF

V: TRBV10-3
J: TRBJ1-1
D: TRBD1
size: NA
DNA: TGTGCCATCAGTGCCAGGGGGATCACTGAAGCTTTCTTT
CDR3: CAISARGITEAFF

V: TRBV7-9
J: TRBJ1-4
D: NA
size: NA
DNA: TGTGCCAGCAGCCGCCCGGGGGTACTGAATGAAAAACTGTTTTTT
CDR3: CASSRPGVLNEKLFF

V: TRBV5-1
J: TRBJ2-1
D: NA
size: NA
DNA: TGCGCCAGCAGCTTCTCGGACTTGGGTGAGCAGTTCTTC
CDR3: CASSFSDLGEQFF

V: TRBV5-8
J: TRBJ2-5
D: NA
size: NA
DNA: TGTGCCAGCAGCCTCATGGCATCCCAAGAGACCCAGTACTTC
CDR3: CASSLMASQETQYF

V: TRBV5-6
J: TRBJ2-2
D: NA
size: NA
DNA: TGTGCCAGCAGCCCACGGGCCACCGGGGAGCTGTTTTTT
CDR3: CASSPRATGELFF

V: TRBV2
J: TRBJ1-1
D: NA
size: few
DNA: TGTGCCAGCAGTGTGTTCGGCCTGAACACTGAAGCTTTCTTT
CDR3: CASSVFGLNTEAFF

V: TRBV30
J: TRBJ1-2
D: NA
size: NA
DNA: TGTGCCTGGGTTAACCGGGACACATGGTCTTATGGCTACACCTTC
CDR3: CAWVNRDTWSYGYTF

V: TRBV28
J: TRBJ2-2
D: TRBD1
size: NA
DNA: TGTGCCAGCAGGGGGGTCCGACAGGGGTCGGGCACCGGGGAGCTGTTTTTT
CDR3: CASRGVRQGSGTGELFF

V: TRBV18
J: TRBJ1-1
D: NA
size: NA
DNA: TGTGCCAGCTCCCCACTTAGGGGGGGAGGGGATGAAGCTTTCTTT
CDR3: CASSPLRGGGDEAFF

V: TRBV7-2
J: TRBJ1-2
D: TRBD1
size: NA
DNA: TGTGCCAGCAGCACCGAGGGACAGGGCTATGGCTACACCTTC
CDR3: CASSTEGQGYGYTF

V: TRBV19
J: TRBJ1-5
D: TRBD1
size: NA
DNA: TGTGCCAGTAGTATTTATGAGGGGGCGGGTAATCAGCCCCAGCATTTT
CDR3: CASSIYEGAGNQPQHF

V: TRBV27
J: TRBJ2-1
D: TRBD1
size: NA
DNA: TGTGCCAGCAGCGACCGGGACAGGGGGCATAATGAGCAGTTCTTC
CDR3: CASSDRDRGHNEQFF

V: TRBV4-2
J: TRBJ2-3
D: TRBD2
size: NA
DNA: TGTGCCAGCAGCCAAGAGCCCCCCCAGCGGGGGGGGGATACGCAGTATTTT
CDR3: CASSQEPPQRGGDTQYF

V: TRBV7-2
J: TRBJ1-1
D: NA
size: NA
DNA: TGTGCCAGCAGCCCCTCTAGGGGTCCCGGAAACACTGAAGCTTTCTTT
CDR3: CASSPSRGPGNTEAFF

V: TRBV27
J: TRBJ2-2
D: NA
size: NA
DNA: TGTGCCAGCAGTTTCCTCGACAGCCACAACACCGGGGAGCTGTTTTTT
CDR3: CASSFLDSHNTGELFF

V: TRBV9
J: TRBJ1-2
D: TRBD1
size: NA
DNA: TGTGCCAGCAGCGTCCTAACCGGGACAGGGGGAGGTGGCTACACCTTC
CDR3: CASSVLTGTGGGGYTF

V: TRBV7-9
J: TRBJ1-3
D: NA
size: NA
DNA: TGTGCCAGCAGCAGCGACCGCTCTGGAAACACCATATATTTT
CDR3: CASSSDRSGNTIYF